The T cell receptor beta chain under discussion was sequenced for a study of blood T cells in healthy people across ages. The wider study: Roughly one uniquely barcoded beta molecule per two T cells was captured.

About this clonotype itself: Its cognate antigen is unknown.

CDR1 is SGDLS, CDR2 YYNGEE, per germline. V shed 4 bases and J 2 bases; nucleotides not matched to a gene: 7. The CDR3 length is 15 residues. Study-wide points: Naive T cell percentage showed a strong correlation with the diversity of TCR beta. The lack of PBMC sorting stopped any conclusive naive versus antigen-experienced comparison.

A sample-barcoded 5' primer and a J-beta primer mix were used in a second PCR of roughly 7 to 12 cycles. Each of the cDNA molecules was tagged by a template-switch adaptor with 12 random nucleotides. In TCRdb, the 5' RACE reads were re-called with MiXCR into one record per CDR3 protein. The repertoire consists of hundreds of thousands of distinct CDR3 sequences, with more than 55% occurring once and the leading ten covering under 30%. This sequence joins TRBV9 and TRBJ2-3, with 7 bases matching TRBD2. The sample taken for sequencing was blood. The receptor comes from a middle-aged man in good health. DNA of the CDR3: TGTGCCAGCAGCACCCACGCGGGGGACACAGATACGCAGTATTTT. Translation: CASSTHAGDTDTQYF.